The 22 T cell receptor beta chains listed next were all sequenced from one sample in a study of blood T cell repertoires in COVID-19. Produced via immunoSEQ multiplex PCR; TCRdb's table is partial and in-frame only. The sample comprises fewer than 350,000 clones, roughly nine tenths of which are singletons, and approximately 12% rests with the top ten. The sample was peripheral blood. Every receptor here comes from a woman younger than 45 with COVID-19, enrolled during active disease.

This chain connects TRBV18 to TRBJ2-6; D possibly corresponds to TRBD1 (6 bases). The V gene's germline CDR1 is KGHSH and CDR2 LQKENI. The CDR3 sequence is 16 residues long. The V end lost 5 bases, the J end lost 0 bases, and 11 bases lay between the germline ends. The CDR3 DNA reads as TGTGCCAGCTCAACGGACAGCGACTCTGGGGCCAACGTCCTGACTTTC. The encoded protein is CASSTDSDSGANVLTF.

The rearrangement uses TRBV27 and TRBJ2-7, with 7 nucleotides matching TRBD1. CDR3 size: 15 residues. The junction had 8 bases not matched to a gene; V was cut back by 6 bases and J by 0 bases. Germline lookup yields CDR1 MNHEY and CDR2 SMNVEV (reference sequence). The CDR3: CASSLTGEGSYEQYF. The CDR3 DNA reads TGTGCCAGCAGCCTAACAGGGGAAGGCTCCTACGAGCAGTACTTC.

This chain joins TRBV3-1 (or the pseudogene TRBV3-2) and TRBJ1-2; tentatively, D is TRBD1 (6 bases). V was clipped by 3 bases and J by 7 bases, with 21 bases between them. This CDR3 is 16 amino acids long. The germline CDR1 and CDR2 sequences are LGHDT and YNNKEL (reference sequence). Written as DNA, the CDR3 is TGTGCCAGCAGCCAGTCCGGGACACCCTTATATGGTGGCTACACCTTC. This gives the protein CASSQSGTPLYGGYTF.

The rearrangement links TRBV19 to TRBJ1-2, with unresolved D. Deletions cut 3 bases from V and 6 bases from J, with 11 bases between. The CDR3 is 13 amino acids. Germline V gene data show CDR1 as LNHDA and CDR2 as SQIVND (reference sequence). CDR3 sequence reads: CASSIGQVDGYTF. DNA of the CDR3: TGTGCCAGTAGTATCGGCCAGGTAGATGGCTACACCTTC.

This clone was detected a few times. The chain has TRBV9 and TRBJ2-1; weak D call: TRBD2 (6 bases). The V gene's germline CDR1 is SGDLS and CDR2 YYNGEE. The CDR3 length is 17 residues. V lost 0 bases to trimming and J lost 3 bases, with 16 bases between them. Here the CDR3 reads CASSVGVAANVYNEQFF. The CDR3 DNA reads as TGTGCCAGCAGCGTAGGAGTAGCGGCTAATGTCTACAATGAGCAGTTCTTC.

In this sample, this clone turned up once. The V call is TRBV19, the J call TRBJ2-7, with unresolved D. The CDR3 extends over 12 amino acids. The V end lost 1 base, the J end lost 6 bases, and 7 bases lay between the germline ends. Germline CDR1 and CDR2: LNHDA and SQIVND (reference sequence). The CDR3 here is CASSIAGSEQYF. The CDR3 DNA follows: TGTGCCAGTAGTATAGCCGGGTCCGAGCAGTACTTC. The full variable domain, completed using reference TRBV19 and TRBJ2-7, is DGGITQSPKYLFRKEGQNVTLSCEQNLNHDAMYWYRQDPGQGLRLIYYSQIVNDFQKGDIAEGYSVSREKKESFPLTVTSAQKNPTAFYLCASSIAGSEQYFGPGTRLTVT.

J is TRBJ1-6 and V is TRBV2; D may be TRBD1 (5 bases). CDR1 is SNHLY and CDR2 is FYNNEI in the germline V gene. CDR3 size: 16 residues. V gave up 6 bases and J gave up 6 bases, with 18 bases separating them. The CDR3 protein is CASSQATGRPNSPLHF. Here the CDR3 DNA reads TGTGCCAGCAGCCAGGCAACAGGTAGACCTAATTCACCCCTCCACTTT.

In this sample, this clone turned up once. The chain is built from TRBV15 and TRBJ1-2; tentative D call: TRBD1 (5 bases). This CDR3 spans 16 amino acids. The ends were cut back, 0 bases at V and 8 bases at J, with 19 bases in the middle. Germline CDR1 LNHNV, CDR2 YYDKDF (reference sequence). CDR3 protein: CATSRDRAGPPGGYTF. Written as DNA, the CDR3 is TGTGCCACCAGCAGAGATCGGGCAGGGCCCCCTGGGGGCTACACCTTC.

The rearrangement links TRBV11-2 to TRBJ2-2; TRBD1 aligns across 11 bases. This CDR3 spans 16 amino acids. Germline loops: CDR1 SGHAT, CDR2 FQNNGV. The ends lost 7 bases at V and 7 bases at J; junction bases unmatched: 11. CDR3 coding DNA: TGTGCCAGCACATTCCGGGACAGGGGGTTAGGCGGGGAGCTGTTTTTT. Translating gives CASTFRDRGLGGELFF.

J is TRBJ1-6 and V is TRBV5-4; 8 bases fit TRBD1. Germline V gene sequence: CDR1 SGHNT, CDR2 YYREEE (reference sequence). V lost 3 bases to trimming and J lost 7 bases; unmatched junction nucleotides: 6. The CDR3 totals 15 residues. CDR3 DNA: TGTGCCAGCAGCTCAACCGGGACAGGAAATTCACCCCTCCACTTT. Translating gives CASSSTGTGNSPLHF.

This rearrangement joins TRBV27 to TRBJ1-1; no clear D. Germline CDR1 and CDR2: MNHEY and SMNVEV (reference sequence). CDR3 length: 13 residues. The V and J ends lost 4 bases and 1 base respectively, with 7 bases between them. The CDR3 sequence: CASSYQQNTEAFF. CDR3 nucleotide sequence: TGTGCCAGCAGTTACCAACAGAACACTGAAGCTTTCTTT.

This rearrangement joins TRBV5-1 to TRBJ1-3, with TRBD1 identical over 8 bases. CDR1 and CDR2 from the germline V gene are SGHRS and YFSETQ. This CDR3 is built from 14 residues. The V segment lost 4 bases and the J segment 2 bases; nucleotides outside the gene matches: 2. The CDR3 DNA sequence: TGCGCCAGCAGCATACAGGGGGCTGGAAACACCATATATTTT. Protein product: CASSIQGAGNTIYF.

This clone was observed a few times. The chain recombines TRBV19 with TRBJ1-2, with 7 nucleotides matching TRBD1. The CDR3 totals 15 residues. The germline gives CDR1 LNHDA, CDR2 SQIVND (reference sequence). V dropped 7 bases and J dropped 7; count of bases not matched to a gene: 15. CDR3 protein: CASTSAGGSYRGYTF. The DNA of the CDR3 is TGTGCCAGTACGTCGGCAGGGGGATCATATCGTGGCTACACCTTC.

The chain's CDR3 is CASSPRGNYGYTF. For the CDR3, the DNA is TGTGCCAGCAGTCCCAGAGGGAACTATGGCTACACCTTC. The chain employs TRBV6-5 and TRBJ1-2; no clear D. Germline assignment: CDR1 MNHEY and CDR2 SVGAGI. This CDR3 has 13 amino acids. Trimming pared 5 bases from V and 2 bases from J, leaving 9 bases between.

CDR3 nucleotides: TGCGCCAGCAGTGTCGACAGGTTCCCCGGGGAGCTGTTTTTT. Protein product: CASSVDRFPGELFF. This sequence joins TRBV10-2 and TRBJ2-2; perhaps TRBD1 as D (6 bases). V was trimmed by 4 bases and J by 6 bases, leaving 12 bases between them. The germline V gene encodes CDR1 WSHSY and CDR2 SAAADI. The CDR3 length is 14 residues.

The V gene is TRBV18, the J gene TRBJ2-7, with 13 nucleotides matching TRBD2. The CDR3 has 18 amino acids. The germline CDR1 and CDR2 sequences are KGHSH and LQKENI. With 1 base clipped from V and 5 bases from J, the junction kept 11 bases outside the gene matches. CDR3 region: CASSPLGVGTSGVDEQYF. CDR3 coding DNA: TGTGCCAGCTCACCACTAGGAGTAGGGACTAGCGGGGTGGACGAGCAGTACTTC.

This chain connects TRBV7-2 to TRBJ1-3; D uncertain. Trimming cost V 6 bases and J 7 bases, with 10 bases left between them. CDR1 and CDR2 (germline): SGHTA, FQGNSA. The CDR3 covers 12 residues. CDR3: CASRASTNTIYF. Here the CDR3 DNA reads TGTGCCAGCAGGGCTTCAACGAACACCATATATTTT. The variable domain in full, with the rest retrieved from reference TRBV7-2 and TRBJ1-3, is GAGVSQSPSNKVTEKGKDVELRCDPISGHTALYWYRQSLGQGLEFLIYFQGNSAPDKSGLPSDRFSAERTGGSVSTLTIQRTQQEDSAVYLCASRASTNTIYFGEGSWLTVV.

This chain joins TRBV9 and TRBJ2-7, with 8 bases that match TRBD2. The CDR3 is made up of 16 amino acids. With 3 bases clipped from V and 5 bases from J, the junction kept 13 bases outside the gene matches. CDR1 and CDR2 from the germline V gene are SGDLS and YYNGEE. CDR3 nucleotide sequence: TGTGCCAGCAGCGCAGACCTAGCGGGTCTCGGCCACGAGCAGTACTTC. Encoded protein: CASSADLAGLGHEQYF.

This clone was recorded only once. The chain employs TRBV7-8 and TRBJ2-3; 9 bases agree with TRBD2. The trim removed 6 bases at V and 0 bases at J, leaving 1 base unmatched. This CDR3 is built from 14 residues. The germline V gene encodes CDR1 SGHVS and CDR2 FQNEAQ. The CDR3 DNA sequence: TGTGCCAGCAGTAGCGGGGGCAGCACAGATACGCAGTATTTT. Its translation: CASSSGGSTDTQYF.

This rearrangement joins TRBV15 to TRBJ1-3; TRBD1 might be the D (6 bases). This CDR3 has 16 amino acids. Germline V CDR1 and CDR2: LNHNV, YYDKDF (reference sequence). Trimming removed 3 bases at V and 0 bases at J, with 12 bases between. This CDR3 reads CATSSPGQRSGNTIYF. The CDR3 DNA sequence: TGTGCCACCAGCAGCCCTGGACAGCGCTCTGGAAACACCATATATTTT.

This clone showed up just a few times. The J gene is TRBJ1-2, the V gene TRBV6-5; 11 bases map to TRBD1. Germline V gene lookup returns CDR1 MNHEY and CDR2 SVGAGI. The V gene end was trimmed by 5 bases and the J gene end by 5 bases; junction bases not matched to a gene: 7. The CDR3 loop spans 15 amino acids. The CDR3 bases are TGTGCCAGCAGTCCGAGGACAGGGGGCGTATATGGCTACACCTTC. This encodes CASSPRTGGVYGYTF.

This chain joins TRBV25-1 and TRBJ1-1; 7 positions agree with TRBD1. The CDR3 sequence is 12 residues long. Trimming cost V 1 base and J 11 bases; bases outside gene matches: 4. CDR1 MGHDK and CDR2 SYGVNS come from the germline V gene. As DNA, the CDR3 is TGTGCCAGCAGTGAATTGGCCAGGGGGGCTTTCTTT. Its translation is CASSELARGAFF.